A single sample is the source of the 27 T cell receptor beta chains below, sequenced in a study of T cell clones after liver transplantation. TCRdb keeps only in-frame clones here, not all; method: immunoSEQ multiplex PCR. The profile shows approximately 11,000 clones, around 70% of them singletons. This material consisted of CD4+ T cells from blood, taken roughly 30 months after liver transplant. The receptors come from a human patient who received a liver transplant. Among the T cells, some may be from the graft donor.

This clone was counted between two and nine times. The chain uses TRBV4-1 and TRBJ2-4; D is undetermined. The V end lost 0 bases, the J end lost 3 bases, and 15 bases lay between the germline ends. This CDR3 contains 17 residues. Per germline, CDR1 MGHRA and CDR2 YSYEKL. Written as DNA, the CDR3 is TGCGCCAGCAGCCAAGATGAAGATCCACTGAGCAAAAACATTCAGTACTTC. This translates into CASSQDEDPLSKNIQYF.

By sample fraction, this clone is medium-sized. The V gene is TRBV27, the J gene TRBJ1-2, with 7 bases lining up with TRBD1. This CDR3 spans 11 amino acids. J was trimmed by 5 bases and V by 7 bases; bases with no gene match: 1. Germline V gene data show CDR1 as MNHEY and CDR2 as SMNVEV (reference sequence). The CDR3 sequence is CASTGGYGYTF. The CDR3 DNA is TGTGCCAGCACAGGGGGATATGGCTACACCTTC.

The sample holds a few counts of this clone. This chain joins TRBV19 and TRBJ2-1, with 7 bases matching TRBD2. Germline trimming cut 6 bases from V and 6 bases from J; bases unmatched to any gene: 5. CDR3 length: 13 amino acids. CDR1 and CDR2 from the germline V gene are LNHDA and SQIVND (reference sequence). CDR3 loop: CASSVGTTNEQFF. In DNA, the CDR3 is TGTGCCAGTAGCGTCGGGACTACCAATGAGCAGTTCTTC.

The chain joins TRBV6-5 to TRBJ2-3; TRBD1 is a possible D gene (5 bases). The ends were cut back, 5 bases at V and 4 bases at J, with 10 bases in the middle. The germline V gene has CDR1 MNHEY and CDR2 SVGAGI. CDR3 size: 13 residues. The CDR3 region is CASSQGFSDTQYF. Written as DNA, the CDR3 is TGTGCCAGCAGTCAGGGATTTTCAGATACGCAGTATTTT.

Of note for this clone: In the same sample, other DNA sequences code for this CDR3. This sequence joins TRBV28 and TRBJ1-6, with 10 bases that match TRBD1. The V segment lost 6 bases and the J segment 9 bases; nucleotides outside the gene matches: 2. The CDR3 runs to 13 residues. CDR1 MDHEN and CDR2 SYDVKM come from the germline V gene. The chain's CDR3 is CASSGTGASPLHF. CDR3 bases: TGTGCCAGCAGCGGGACAGGGGCTTCACCCCTCCACTTT.

This clone rates as medium-sized. In nucleotides, the CDR3 is TGTGCCAGCAGTCCCCTTGTAGCGGGGGGGCCGCATGAGCAGTTCTTC. As protein: CASSPLVAGGPHEQFF. This chain connects TRBV27 to TRBJ2-1, with 11 bases identical to TRBD2. The V and J ends lost 5 bases and 8 bases, in that order; junction bases with no gene match: 11. The CDR3 totals 16 residues. Germline-derived CDR1 and CDR2 are MNHEY and SMNVEV (reference sequence).

This clone showed up just once. The rearrangement uses TRBV6-5 and TRBJ2-1; D may be TRBD2 (5 bases). Germline-derived CDR1 and CDR2 are MNHEY and SVGAGI. The CDR3 sequence is 14 residues long. The ends were cut back, 6 bases at V and 2 bases at J, with 11 bases in the middle. CDR3 in amino acids: CASSPGETYNEQFF. The CDR3, as DNA: TGTGCCAGCAGCCCCGGGGAGACCTACAATGAGCAGTTCTTC.

The chain links TRBV18 to TRBJ2-2; D remains unclear. There are 17 residues in the CDR3. V shed 2 bases and J shed 0 bases, with 13 bases lying between them. Per the germline V gene, CDR1 is KGHSH and CDR2 is LQKENI. CDR3 in DNA: TGTGCCAGCTCACCATCTAGTTCTGGGTCGAACACCGGGGAGCTGTTTTTT. Encoded protein: CASSPSSSGSNTGELFF.

In its sample, this clone ranks as medium-sized. This chain's CDR3 is CASSLGQVSTDTQYF. In DNA form, the CDR3 reads TGCGCCAGCAGCTTGGGGCAGGTTAGCACAGATACGCAGTATTTT. The rearrangement uses TRBV5-1 and TRBJ2-3; D is unclear. The germline V and J ends were trimmed by 0 bases and 0 bases, with 8 bases remaining between them. CDR1 is SGHRS, CDR2 YFSETQ, per germline. This CDR3 region has 15 residues.

The chain couples TRBV28 to TRBJ2-2; D gene unclear. This CDR3 spans 13 amino acids. V lost 3 bases to trimming and J lost 4 bases, with 6 bases between them. The germline CDR1 and CDR2 sequences are MDHEN and SYDVKM. This CDR3 reads CASSFSGTGELFF. The CDR3 region has the DNA TGTGCCAGCAGTTTCTCTGGCACCGGGGAGCTGTTTTTT.

This chain connects TRBV5-1 to TRBJ2-7; D is possibly TRBD1 (6 bases). The germline gives CDR1 SGHRS, CDR2 YFSETQ. The CDR3 consists of 12 residues. Trimming pared 6 bases from V and 1 base from J, leaving 8 bases between. The CDR3: CASTGASYEQYF. The CDR3 DNA is TGCGCCAGCACAGGGGCATCCTACGAGCAGTACTTC.

The rearrangement joins TRBV4-1 to TRBJ1-2, with D uncertain. V was pared by 1 base and J by 4 bases, with 10 bases between. Per germline, CDR1 MGHRA and CDR2 YSYEKL. CDR3 length: 14 amino acids. The CDR3 coding sequence is TGCGCCAGCAGCCAAGGTCAGGAGTTCTATGGCTACACCTTC. Amino acids: CASSQGQEFYGYTF.

The chain employs TRBV27 and TRBJ1-5; 9 nucleotides line up with TRBD1. Germline trimming cut 5 bases from V and 2 bases from J; bases unmatched to any gene: 10. Germline assignment: CDR1 MNHEY and CDR2 SMNVEV (reference sequence). The CDR3 length is 17 residues. The CDR3 loop reads CASSTRPQGAGNQPQHF. CDR3 DNA sequence: TGTGCCAGCAGTACACGCCCACAGGGGGCTGGCAATCAGCCCCAGCATTTT.

The chain is built from TRBV23-1 and TRBJ2-2; the match to TRBD1 covers 7 bases. TRBV23-1 is known as an ORF, though its function is uncertain. The CDR3 covers 17 residues. The junction had 8 bases not matched to a gene; V was cut back by 0 bases and J by 4 bases. CDR3 sequence reads: CASSQSGDSHSTGELFF. CDR3 in DNA: TGCGCCAGCAGTCAATCTGGGGACAGTCATTCCACCGGGGAGCTGTTTTTT.

The rearrangement uses TRBV7-9 and TRBJ2-3, with a tentative D call TRBD2 (5 bases). Germline lookup yields CDR1 SEHNR and CDR2 FQNEAQ (reference sequence). With 2 bases removed from V and 1 base from J, the gap between germline ends came to 7 bases. The CDR3 length is 14 residues. The CDR3: CASSLLAGTDTQYF. CDR3 nucleotide sequence: TGTGCCAGCAGCTTACTAGCCGGCACAGATACGCAGTATTTT.

Written as DNA, the CDR3 is TGTGCCAGTAGTATAGGGACGGTTGAAGCTTTCTTT. Encoded protein: CASSIGTVEAFF. V gene TRBV19 combines with J gene TRBJ1-1; no clear D. The germline V gene has CDR1 LNHDA and CDR2 SQIVND (reference sequence). This CDR3 region has 12 residues. Deletions cut 1 base from V and 7 bases from J, with 7 bases between. Full variable domain (rest looked up from reference TRBV19 and TRBJ1-1): DGGITQSPKYLFRKEGQNVTLSCEQNLNHDAMYWYRQDPGQGLRLIYYSQIVNDFQKGDIAEGYSVSREKKESFPLTVTSAQKNPTAFYLCASSIGTVEAFFGQGTRLTVV.

The V call is TRBV5-4, the J call TRBJ2-3; 8 bases map to TRBD2. The CDR3 contains 17 residues. Trimming took 0 bases from V and 2 from J; bases not matched to a gene: 8. The V gene's germline CDR1 is SGHNT and CDR2 YYREEE (reference sequence). The chain's CDR3 is CASSLASPGGYTDTQYF. Here the CDR3 DNA reads TGTGCCAGCAGCTTGGCCTCGCCGGGAGGGTACACAGATACGCAGTATTTT.

This clone has just a few counts. The genes are TRBV6-1 and TRBJ2-7, with 11 bases that match TRBD1. The CDR3 loop spans 16 amino acids. Trimming at V came to 1 base and at J to 4 bases, leaving 6 bases not matched to a gene. Germline-derived CDR1 and CDR2 are MNHNS and SASEGT. CDR3: CASSEDLGQGGYEQYF. For the CDR3, the DNA is TGTGCCAGCAGTGAAGACTTGGGACAGGGGGGTTACGAGCAGTACTTC.

This clone appeared a single time. The chain recombines TRBV4-1 with TRBJ2-3; D gene uncertain. Per the germline V gene, CDR1 is MGHRA and CDR2 is YSYEKL. This CDR3 is built from 16 residues. Between the trimmed V and J ends, which lost 0 bases and 0 bases, there was a span of 10 bases. The CDR3 nucleotides are TGCGCCAGCAGCCAAGAGGCGGTTTCTAGCACAGATACGCAGTATTTT. Its protein product is CASSQEAVSSTDTQYF.

This clone was recorded once. The chain uses TRBV30 and TRBJ1-2; 9 nucleotides line up with TRBD1. V dropped 1 base and J dropped 5; count of bases not matched to a gene: 11. The CDR3 is 16 residues long. In germline, CDR1 is GTSNPN, CDR2 SVGIG (reference sequence). CDR3 region: CAWSDPGQGNLYGYTF. Written as DNA, the CDR3 is TGTGCCTGGAGTGATCCGGGACAGGGTAACCTTTATGGCTACACCTTC.

By share, this clone counts as medium-sized. The chain uses TRBV7-9 and TRBJ2-2; D gene unclear. Looked up from germline, CDR1 is SEHNR and CDR2 is FQNEAQ (reference sequence). Deletions cut 3 bases from V and 2 bases from J, with 7 bases between. The CDR3 has 14 residues. Here the CDR3 DNA reads TGTGCCAGCAGCTTGGCGTTCAACACCGGGGAGCTGTTTTTT. As protein: CASSLAFNTGELFF.

The chain employs TRBV29-1 and TRBJ1-1, with TRBD1 as a possible D gene (5 bases). Germline assignment: CDR1 SQVTM and CDR2 ANQGSEA. Trimming removed 7 bases at V and 5 bases at J, with 17 bases between. This CDR3 is built from 13 residues. CDR3 nucleotide sequence: TGCAGCGCCGACGGTTGGGGGGAGACTGAAGCTTTCTTT. It is translated as CSADGWGETEAFF.

The CDR3 nucleotides read TGTGCCAGCAGCTTGTCCGGGACAGGGAATCAGCCCCAGCATTTT. Protein product: CASSLSGTGNQPQHF. V usage is TRBV5-8 and J usage is TRBJ1-5; 9 nucleotides line up with TRBD1. V lost 1 base to trimming and J lost 4 bases; unmatched junction nucleotides: 3. Germline-derived CDR1 and CDR2 are SGHTS and YDEGEE. The CDR3 has 15 residues.

This chain joins TRBV2 and TRBJ2-7; TRBD1 matches at 7 bases. This CDR3 is built from 15 residues. J was trimmed by 1 base and V by 5 bases; bases with no gene match: 8. Per the germline V gene, CDR1 is SNHLY and CDR2 is FYNNEI. The CDR3 loop is CASSYQTGISYEQYF. The CDR3 DNA sequence: TGTGCCAGCAGTTACCAGACAGGGATTTCCTACGAGCAGTACTTC.

J is TRBJ2-7 and V is TRBV2; 11 positions match TRBD1. The germline gives CDR1 SNHLY, CDR2 FYNNEI. The CDR3 sequence is 13 residues long. V shed 9 bases, J shed 5 bases, and the junction held 6 bases outside the gene matches. Here the CDR3 reads CASGQGAWNEQYV. In nucleotides, the CDR3 is TGTGCCAGTGGACAGGGGGCTTGGAACGAGCAGTACGTC.

This chain joins TRBV20-1 and TRBJ2-7; 7 bases are a match to TRBD1. CDR1 and CDR2 from the germline V gene are DFQATT and SNEGSKA (reference sequence). This CDR3 spans 11 amino acids. Trimming removed 3 bases from V and 6 bases from J; junction bases left unmatched: 2. The chain's CDR3 is CSASTGAEQYF. The CDR3 DNA is TGCAGTGCTAGCACAGGGGCCGAGCAGTACTTC.

The V gene is TRBV27, the J gene TRBJ1-1; D gene unclear. The CDR3 has 13 residues. Trimming took 5 bases from V and 1 from J, leaving 8 bases between them. From germline, CDR1 is MNHEY and CDR2 SMNVEV (reference sequence). The CDR3 nucleotides read TGTGCCAGCAGTCAGCAGACGAACACTGAAGCTTTCTTT. It codes for CASSQQTNTEAFF.